This section outlines one T cell receptor (beta chain) sequence together with its context. V gave up 4 bases and J gave up 3 bases, with 16 bases separating them. Looked up from germline, CDR1 is SNHLY and CDR2 is FYNNEI. The CDR3 runs 16 residues. TCRdb's table, derived via immunoSEQ multiplex PCR, lists solely in-frame clones and lacks some. Of around 300,000 clones detected, almost 90% appear once; the ten largest clones hold less than 3.5%. The sample belongs to a study of blood T cell repertoires in COVID-19. Whole-study context: The United States, Italy and Spain supplied acute and convalescent COVID-19 samples. PBMCs, B-cell-depleted T cells, or T cells were the source of the cDNA or gDNA that made up the material.

The Seattle site enrolled patients during active infection and followed them longitudinally. This chain connects TRBV2 to TRBJ2-4, with D perhaps matching TRBD2 (5 bases). Material for sequencing was peripheral blood. This TCR was recovered from a woman aged 25 to 39 with COVID-19, enrolled during active disease. CDR3 DNA sequence: TGTGCCAGCAGTGCCGGTCCTAGAGGGTACAAAAACATTCAGTACTTC. Translating gives CASSAGPRGYKNIQYF.